This T cell receptor beta chain was identified during a study of a mutant IDH1 vaccine in newly diagnosed glioma. Time point of the sample: week 5, during vaccination. One vaccine dose held 300 ug of mutant IDH1 20-mer peptide and came with topical imiquimod. Measured with immunoSEQ multiplex PCR; TCRdb has only the in-frame clones, and not every one. This sample has fewer than 65,000 clones, with about 86% found just once. This CDR3 has 12 amino acids. Trimming took 4 bases from V and 0 from J, leaving 4 bases between them. CDR1 and CDR2 (germline): SGHNT, YYREEE (reference sequence). This clone was seen only a few times. Its antigen is not known. Study findings and constraints: 85% to 95% of patients showed vaccine-induced immune responses across multiple MHC alleles.

This sequence originates from a man aged 25 to 40 with glioma. The V gene is TRBV5-4, the J gene TRBJ1-1; D gene ambiguous. Sequencing was performed on PBMCs, taken from a glioma patient whose treatment included an IDH1 peptide vaccine. The CDR3 region has the DNA TGTGCCAGCAGCCCTTTGAACACTGAAGCTTTCTTT. This gives the protein CASSPLNTEAFF. Combining the CDR3 with reference TRBV5-4 and TRBJ1-1 gives the whole variable domain ETGVTQSPTHLIKTRGQQVTLRCSSQSGHNTVSWYQQALGQGPQFIFQYYREEENGRGNFPPRFSGLQFPNYSSELNVNALELDDSALYLCASSPLNTEAFFGQGTRLTVV.